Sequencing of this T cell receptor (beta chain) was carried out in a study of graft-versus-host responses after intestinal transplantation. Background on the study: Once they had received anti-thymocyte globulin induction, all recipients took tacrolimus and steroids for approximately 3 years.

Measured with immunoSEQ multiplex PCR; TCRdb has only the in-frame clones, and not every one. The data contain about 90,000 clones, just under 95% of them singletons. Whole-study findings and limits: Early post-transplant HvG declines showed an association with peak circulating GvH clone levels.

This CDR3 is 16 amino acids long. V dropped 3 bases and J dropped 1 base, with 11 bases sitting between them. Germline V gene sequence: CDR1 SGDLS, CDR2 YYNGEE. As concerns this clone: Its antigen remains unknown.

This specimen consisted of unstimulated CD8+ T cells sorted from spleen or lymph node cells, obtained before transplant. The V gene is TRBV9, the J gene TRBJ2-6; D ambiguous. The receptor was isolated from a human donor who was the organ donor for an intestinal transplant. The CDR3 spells CASSEAQDSGANVLTF. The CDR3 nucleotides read TGTGCCAGCAGCGAAGCCCAGGATTCTGGGGCCAACGTCCTGACTTTC. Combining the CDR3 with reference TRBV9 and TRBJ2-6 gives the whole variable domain DSGVTQTPKHLITATGQRVTLRCSPRSGDLSVYWYQQSLDQGLQFLIQYYNGEERAKGNILERFSAQQFPDLHSELNLSSLELGDSALYFCASSEAQDSGANVLTFGAGSRLTVL.